Following are 3 T cell receptor beta chains from one sample sequenced in a study of cytomegalovirus exposure and HLA in healthy donors. PCR primers comprised 60 Vbeta and 13 Jbeta primers. Generated by immunoSEQ multiplex PCR, the TCRdb table keeps only in-frame clones and is missing some. The repertoire holds 120,000 to 150,000 clones, under 85% seen once, with 6.5% to 7% in the top ten. The sample was PBMCs. These receptors came from a woman in her thirties or forties in good health and CMV-seropositive.

This clone was counted between two and nine times. The genes are TRBV10-1 and TRBJ2-1, with a possible D match to TRBD2 (5 bases). Deletions cut 3 bases from V and 7 bases from J, with 10 bases between. CDR1 WNHNN and CDR2 SYGVQD come from the germline V gene (reference sequence). The CDR3 covers 13 residues. The CDR3 region is CASSDGNSNEQFF. CDR3 coding DNA: TGCGCCAGCAGTGACGGGAATTCTAATGAGCAGTTCTTC.

This chain uses TRBV6-4 with TRBJ1-6; D gene uncertain. This CDR3 spans 15 amino acids. Looked up from germline, CDR1 is MRHNA and CDR2 is SNTAGT. Trimming took off 6 bases at V and 4 bases at J, with 13 bases between the two ends. The CDR3 sequence is CASREDSQYNSPLHF. The CDR3 nucleotides read TGTGCCAGCAGAGAGGACTCGCAATATAATTCACCCCTCCACTTT.

This sequence joins TRBV6-1 and TRBJ2-5, with 10 bases fitting TRBD1. The V gene's germline CDR1 is MNHNS and CDR2 SASEGT. The CDR3 length is 15 residues. V lost 2 bases and J lost 6; bases outside the gene matches: 6. For the CDR3, the DNA is TGTGCCAGCAGTGAAATGGGACAGGGGTTTCAGACCCAGTACTTC. Translated, it gives CASSEMGQGFQTQYF.